This TCR beta chain was sequenced in a study of CD8 T cells in ankylosing spondylitis (dated by TCRdb to the late 2010s). Regarding the complete study: The study profiled T cell receptor beta repertoires in healthy donors and ankylosing spondylitis patients to find disease-linked TCR variants. In total, the full study cohort was made up of 95 to 110 healthy donors and some 26 ankylosing spondylitis patients. Peripheral blood was sampled, and synovial fluid was also collected from ankylosing spondylitis patients. What the research found in general, with its limitations: Some motif variants were previously reported in synovial fluid and blood of reactive arthritis patients, suggesting common disease-initiation mechanisms. A CD8+ phenotype was shown by the disease-linked clones, which were found at relatively low frequencies in peripheral blood. Significant enrichment of the disease-linked clones was reported in matched synovial fluid samples from ankylosing spondylitis patients. A TCR beta motif made up of 7 to 9 highly homologous amino acid variants appeared to be characteristic of blood from ankylosing spondylitis patients.

According to the germline V gene (reference sequence), CDR1 reads LGHDT and CDR2 reads YNNKEL. The germline ends are 7 bases apart after V is trimmed by 3 bases and J by 2 bases. Taken from cysteine to phenylalanine, the CDR3 has 13 residues. CDR3 DNA is the only sequence kept; it has 39 bases, read in frame from the first base. The sequencer listed for this sample is Illumina HiSeq 2500. Quantitative 5'-RACE with molecular barcodes was the method used to prepare the TCR beta libraries. In the authors' own workflow: To identify disease-linked TCR variants, a new computational method was used, one built on a probabilistic model of VDJ rearrangement. TCRdb redid the processing of the public reads, applying fastp at Q25 and MiXCR, and retained in-frame beta chains. CDR3 protein sequences are deduplicated, and each keeps its most common genes and DNA. The V and J calls reflect TCRdb's pipeline rather than the authors' work. The sample table contains about 450,000 distinct CDR3 sequences; only one count was recorded for roughly 25% of them. About 0.9% of the sample is in the top ten clones.

This clonotype was counted between two and nine times. There is no known antigen for this receptor. Per-base quality was not reported, and no clone a single base away is much larger than it. The chain is encoded by TRBV3-1 joined to TRBJ1-2, with no D gene named confidently. The sequencing input was blood, either unsorted or a sorted T cell fraction (not recorded which). This clonotype was obtained from a male donor with ankylosing spondylitis. The nucleotide sequence reads TGTGCCAGCAGCCATAATTTAAACTATGGCTACACCTTC. This sequence encodes CASSHNLNYGYTF.